Following are 14 T cell receptor beta chains from one sample sequenced in a study of T cells in Graves' hyperthyroidism and ophthalmopathy. TCR beta CDR3 region amplification was performed from RNA transcripts. An initial round of RT-PCR targeting the TCR CDR3 relied on the HTBI primer set. MiXCR, run by TCRdb on the multiplex PCR reads, gives a single entry per CDR3 protein. The table has 500,000 to 650,000 distinct CDR3 sequences, roughly 15% seen once. Sequencing was performed on blood. The receptors were gathered from a woman in her 50s with Graves' ophthalmopathy.

This clonotype has at least ten counts. The chain is built from TRBV28 and TRBJ1-4; 9 bases align to TRBD1. The CDR3 has 14 residues. Trimming removed 6 bases from V and 8 bases from J; junction bases left unmatched: 7. Germline lookup yields CDR1 MDHEN and CDR2 SYDVKM. The CDR3 is CASSQTGGWEKLFF. As DNA, the CDR3 is TGTGCCAGCAGCCAGACAGGGGGTTGGGAAAAACTGTTTTTT.

This clonotype occurred many times. The rearrangement joins TRBV29-1 to TRBJ2-2; D is perhaps TRBD1 or TRBD2 (5 bases each). CDR3 length: 15 residues. Germline loops: CDR1 SQVTM, CDR2 ANQGSEA. The V and J ends lost 2 bases and 4 bases respectively, with 14 bases between them. The CDR3 nucleotides are TGCAGCGTTGAATTCACAGGAGGTAGCACCGGGGAGCTGTTTTTT. Translated, it gives CSVEFTGGSTGELFF.

This clonotype was seen repeatedly, ten times or more. This rearrangement joins TRBV11-2 to TRBJ2-7, with 9 bases fitting TRBD1. Trimming at V came to 1 base and at J to 3 bases, leaving 7 bases not matched to a gene. Germline assignment: CDR1 SGHAT and CDR2 FQNNGV. CDR3 length equals 16 residues. The CDR3 is CASSLAYRGLIYEQYF. The CDR3 nucleotides read TGTGCCAGCAGCTTAGCTTACAGGGGGCTCATCTACGAGCAGTACTTC. Full variable domain (outside the CDR3, taken from reference TRBV11-2 and TRBJ2-7): EAGVAQSPRYKIIEKRQSVAFWCNPISGHATLYWYQQILGQGPKLLIQFQNNGVVDDSQLPKDRFSAERLKGVDSTLKIQPAKLEDSAVYLCASSLAYRGLIYEQYFGPGTRLTVT.

The chain has TRBV5-1 and TRBJ2-1; 8 bases agree with TRBD2. CDR1 is SGHRS, CDR2 YFSETQ, per germline. This CDR3 has 16 residues. Trimming took 8 bases from V and 4 from J; bases not matched to a gene: 14. CDR3 nucleotide sequence: TGCGCCAGTAGCCTATTAGGAGCGGGAGTATACAATGAGCAGTTCTTC. Translated: CASSLLGAGVYNEQFF.

This clonotype was detected many times. This chain joins TRBV7-9 and TRBJ2-7; D is possibly TRBD1 (6 bases). Germline CDR1 reads SEHNR; CDR2 reads FQNEAQ (reference sequence). This CDR3 region has 14 residues. Trimming left V 4 bases short and J 5 bases short, with 15 bases between. CDR3 region: CASSSDRLVDEQYF. The CDR3 DNA sequence: TGTGCCAGCAGCTCCGACAGGCTGGTGGACGAGCAGTACTTC. Supplemented by reference TRBV7-9 and TRBJ2-7, the full variable domain reads DTGVSQNPRHKITKRGQNVTFRCDPISEHNRLYWYRQTLGQGPEFLTYFQNEAQLEKSRLLSDRFSAERPKGSFSTLEIQRTEQGDSAMYLCASSSDRLVDEQYFGPGTRLTVT.

This clonotype appeared many times. The J gene is TRBJ1-2, the V gene TRBV7-9; 8 nucleotides align to TRBD1. J lost 4 bases, V lost 5 bases, and 3 bases had no gene match. Germline V gene data show CDR1 as SEHNR and CDR2 as FQNEAQ (reference sequence). The CDR3 contains 13 residues. Here the CDR3 reads CASSHGQGYGYTF. The CDR3 DNA is TGTGCCAGCAGCCACGGACAGGGCTATGGCTACACCTTC.

This clonotype was found many times. V is TRBV14 and J is TRBJ2-7; 8 nucleotides line up with TRBD2. The CDR3 has 16 residues. J gave up 0 bases and V 3 bases, and 7 bases lay outside the gene matches. Germline loops: CDR1 SGHDN, CDR2 FVKESK. CDR3 sequence (DNA): TGTGCCAGCAGCCAGACCCCGGGACTAGACTCCTACGAGCAGTACTTC. This sequence encodes CASSQTPGLDSYEQYF.

This clonotype was recorded at least ten times. The V gene is TRBV28, the J gene TRBJ1-5, with TRBD1 identical over 10 bases. Germline assignment: CDR1 MDHEN and CDR2 SYDVKM. V gave up 4 bases and J gave up 5 bases; unmatched junction bases: 5. CDR3 length: 15 amino acids. The CDR3 protein is CASSSPGTGDQPQHF. CDR3 in DNA: TGTGCCAGCAGTTCGCCCGGGACAGGGGATCAGCCCCAGCATTTT.

This clonotype was picked up a small number of times. V usage is TRBV7-9 and J usage is TRBJ1-6, with D hard to call. V dropped 2 bases and J dropped 8 bases, with 7 bases sitting between them. This CDR3 spans 13 amino acids. Per the germline V gene, CDR1 is SEHNR and CDR2 is FQNEAQ (reference sequence). The CDR3 loop reads CASSLFSDSPLHF. The CDR3 DNA follows: TGTGCCAGCAGCTTATTTTCGGATTCACCCCTCCACTTT.

This clonotype has ten or more counts. The chain carries TRBV30 and TRBJ1-1; D is ambiguous. The V end was cut by 3 bases, the J end by 1 base, with 9 bases between. Germline V gene data show CDR1 as GTSNPN and CDR2 as SVGIG (reference sequence). The CDR3 runs to 13 residues. The CDR3 protein is CAWSLTGNTEAFF. In DNA form, the CDR3 reads TGTGCCTGGAGCTTAACGGGGAACACTGAAGCTTTCTTT.

The chain is built from TRBV12-3 or TRBV12-4 and TRBJ1-2; 9 nucleotides agree with TRBD1. Trimming at V came to 5 bases and at J to 4 bases, leaving 14 bases not matched to a gene. This CDR3 region has 17 residues. This CDR3 is CASSPSGQGYRFYGYTF. The DNA for the CDR3 is TGTGCCAGCAGTCCATCCGGACAGGGGTATCGCTTCTATGGCTACACCTTC.

The sample holds many counts of this clonotype. The chain has TRBV28 and TRBJ1-5; D perhaps matches TRBD1 (6 bases). Trimming stripped 7 bases from V and 11 bases from J, with 15 bases between. Germline-derived CDR1 and CDR2 are MDHEN and SYDVKM. The CDR3 covers 12 residues. The CDR3, as DNA: TGTGCCAGCATCACCGGGGGCGCAACCCAGCATTTT. This gives the protein CASITGGATQHF. The whole variable domain, remainder taken from reference TRBV28 and TRBJ1-5, is DVKVTQSSRYLVKRTGEKVFLECVQDMDHENMFWYRQDPGLGLRLIYFSYDVKMKEKGDIPEGYSVSREKKERFSLILESASTNQTSMYLCASITGGATQHFGDGTRLSIL.

This clonotype has a single count. This chain joins TRBV20-1 and TRBJ1-1; tentatively, D is TRBD1 (6 bases). The germline gives CDR1 DFQATT, CDR2 SNEGSKA (reference sequence). Trimming removed 3 bases from V and 12 bases from J, with 26 bases in between. This CDR3 is built from 15 residues. As DNA, the CDR3 is TGCAGTGCTAGCGATCCATCGAGAGGGGGAGAGGGAACTTTCTTT. Translated, it gives CSASDPSRGGEGTFF.

There are many counts of this clonotype. As DNA, the CDR3 is TGTGCCAGCAGTTTAGCGGGGGACACTGAAGCTTTCTTT. As protein: CASSLAGDTEAFF. V is TRBV12-3 or TRBV12-4 and J is TRBJ1-1; D is possibly TRBD1 (5 bases). The CDR3 is made up of 13 amino acids. V lost 0 bases, J lost 3 bases, and 5 bases lay in between.